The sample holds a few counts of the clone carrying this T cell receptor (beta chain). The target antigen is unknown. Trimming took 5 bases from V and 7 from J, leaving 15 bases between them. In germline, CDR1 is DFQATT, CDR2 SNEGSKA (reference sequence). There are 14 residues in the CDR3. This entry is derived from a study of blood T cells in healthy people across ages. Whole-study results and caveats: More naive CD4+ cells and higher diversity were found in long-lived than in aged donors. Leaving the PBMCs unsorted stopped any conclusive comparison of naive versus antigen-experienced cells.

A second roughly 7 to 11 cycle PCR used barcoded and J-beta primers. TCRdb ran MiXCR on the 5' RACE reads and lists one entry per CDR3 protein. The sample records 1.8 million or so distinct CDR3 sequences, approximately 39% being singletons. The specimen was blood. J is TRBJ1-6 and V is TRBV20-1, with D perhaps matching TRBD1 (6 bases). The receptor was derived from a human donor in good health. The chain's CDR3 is CSAGRGAYNSPLHF. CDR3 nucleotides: TGCAGTGCTGGCCGGGGGGCGTACAATTCACCCCTCCACTTT.